This T cell receptor beta chain was obtained from a study of blood T cell dynamics during melanoma immunotherapy. About the research overall: Metastatic melanoma patients received first-line pembrolizumab or nivolumab plus ipilimumab.

The CDR3 has 13 residues. CDR1 is WSHSY, CDR2 SAAADI, per germline. The V and J ends lost 3 bases and 9 bases, in that order; junction bases with no gene match: 1. Time point denoted: pre-treatment baseline. No patient had earlier systemic cancer treatment, concurrent immunosuppressants, or another active cancer. DNA loading was fixed at 300 to 350 ng for all bulk PBMC samples. Here immunoSEQ multiplex PCR was the method, and the copy in TCRdb shows in-frame clones only, minus some. The data hold about 8,500 clones, with more than 65% observed a single time. The specimen was blood, collected from a patient treated with checkpoint blockade. This chain connects TRBV10-2 to TRBJ2-1; 11 nucleotides align to TRBD2. The receptor was isolated from a human donor with melanoma. The DNA of the CDR3 is TGCGCCAGCAGTGAACTAGCGGGAGCTGAGCAGTTCTTC. This translates into CASSELAGAEQFF.